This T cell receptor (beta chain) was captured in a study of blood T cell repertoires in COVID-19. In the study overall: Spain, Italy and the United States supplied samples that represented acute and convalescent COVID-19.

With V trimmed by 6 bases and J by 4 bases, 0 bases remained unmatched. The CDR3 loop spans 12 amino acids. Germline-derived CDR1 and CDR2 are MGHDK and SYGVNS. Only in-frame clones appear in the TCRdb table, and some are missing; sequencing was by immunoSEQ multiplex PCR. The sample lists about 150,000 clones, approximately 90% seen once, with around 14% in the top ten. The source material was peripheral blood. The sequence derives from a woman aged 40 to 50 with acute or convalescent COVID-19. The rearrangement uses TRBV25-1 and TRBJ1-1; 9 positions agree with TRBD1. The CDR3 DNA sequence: TGTGCCAGCAGGGGACAGGGCACTGAAGCTTTCTTT. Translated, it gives CASRGQGTEAFF. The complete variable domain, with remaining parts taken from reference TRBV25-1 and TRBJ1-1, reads EADIYQTPRYLVIGTGKKITLECSQTMGHDKMYWYQQDPGMELHLIHYSYGVNSTEKGDLSSESTVSRIRTEHFPLTLESARPSHTSQYLCASRGQGTEAFFGQGTRLTVV.